These 32 T cell receptor beta chains share one sample of origin, sequenced in a study of glioma-infiltrating T cells after dendritic cell vaccination. Profiled with immunoSEQ multiplex PCR; TCRdb holds only in-frame clones, not every one. The table lists 75,000 to 100,000 clones, around three quarters of them singletons, with almost 6% in the top ten. Source: blood, taken before dendritic cell vaccination. The receptor source for this set is a human donor with glioblastoma.

V and J are TRBV19 and TRBJ2-3, with a possible D match to TRBD2 (6 bases). This CDR3 spans 15 amino acids. V shed 5 bases and J shed 0 bases, with 12 bases lying between them. Germline-derived CDR1 and CDR2 are LNHDA and SQIVND (reference sequence). CDR3 in amino acids: CASSPYSGSTDTQYF. In nucleotides, the CDR3 is TGTGCCAGTAGTCCCTATAGCGGTAGCACAGATACGCAGTATTTT.

The V gene is TRBV5-8, the J gene TRBJ1-5; D ambiguous. Trimming left V 6 bases short and J 0 bases short, with 19 bases between. CDR1 and CDR2 from the germline V gene are SGHTS and YDEGEE. The CDR3 contains 17 residues. The CDR3, as DNA: TGTGCCAGCACCCCCCGGCCTAGCCGATATAGCAATCAGCCCCAGCATTTT. Amino acids: CASTPRPSRYSNQPQHF.

CDR3 in DNA: TGTGCCTGGAGTGTTTGGGCGGCCGGAGGCTCCTACAATGAGCAGTTCTTC. This sequence encodes CAWSVWAAGGSYNEQFF. V is TRBV30 and J is TRBJ2-1; D is possibly TRBD2 (5 bases). CDR3 length equals 17 residues. Looked up from germline, CDR1 is GTSNPN and CDR2 is SVGIG (reference sequence). The V gene lost 0 bases and the J gene lost 0 bases, with 15 bases spanning the gap.

This chain uses TRBV18 with TRBJ2-3; TRBD2 agrees at 9 bases. Per the germline V gene, CDR1 is KGHSH and CDR2 is LQKENI. Unmatched junction bases numbered 8, after V lost 2 bases and J lost 2 bases. CDR3 size: 17 residues. CDR3 in DNA: TGTGCCAGCTCACCATCCCCCCCTAGCGGGGACACAGATACGCAGTATTTT. This translates into CASSPSPPSGDTDTQYF.

This rearrangement joins TRBV10-1 to TRBJ2-1; TRBD2 is a possible D gene (5 bases). The germline gives CDR1 WNHNN, CDR2 SYGVQD (reference sequence). CDR3 length equals 15 residues. V lost 4 bases and J lost 3, with 13 bases in between. The CDR3 coding sequence is TGCGCCAGCAGTGCGACGGACTTGATCTACAATGAGCAGTTCTTC. Protein: CASSATDLIYNEQFF.

The chain links TRBV6-5 to TRBJ1-1, with D unresolved. Germline-derived CDR1 and CDR2 are MNHEY and SVGAGI. V lost 1 base and J 3 bases, leaving 9 bases between the germline ends. CDR3 length equals 14 residues. The CDR3 DNA reads as TGTGCCAGCAGTTACTGGCAGGCCGACACTGAAGCTTTCTTT. It codes for CASSYWQADTEAFF.

The chain links TRBV18 to TRBJ1-2; 7 bases line up with TRBD1. The germline V gene encodes CDR1 KGHSH and CDR2 LQKENI. The CDR3 consists of 17 residues. J gave up 8 bases and V 3 bases, and 18 bases lay outside the gene matches. The CDR3 region has the DNA TGTGCCAGCTCACCCACCCCGCTCAGACAGGGAAGGTCCGGCTACACCTTC. This encodes CASSPTPLRQGRSGYTF. The variable domain in full, completed from reference TRBV18 and TRBJ1-2, reads NAGVMQNPRHLVRRRGQEARLRCSPMKGHSHVYWYRQLPEEGLKFMVYLQKENIIDESGMPKERFSAEFPKEGPSILRIQQVVRGDSAAYFCASSPTPLRQGRSGYTFGSGTRLTVV.

The rearrangement links TRBV4-2 to TRBJ2-1, with 13 bases matching TRBD2. Unmatched junction bases numbered 5, after V lost 6 bases and J lost 3 bases. Germline CDR1 LGHNA, CDR2 YNFKEQ. The CDR3 runs 16 residues. CDR3 nucleotide sequence: TGTGCCAGCAGACTCGGGACTAGCGGGGTCTACAATGAGCAGTTCTTC. Protein product: CASRLGTSGVYNEQFF.

The chain links TRBV18 to TRBJ1-3; 11 bases match TRBD1. CDR3 length equals 17 residues. Trimming removed 2 bases from V and 4 bases from J; junction bases left unmatched: 7. Germline values: CDR1 KGHSH, CDR2 LQKENI. In DNA, the CDR3 is TGTGCCAGCTCACCATTCGGACAGGGGGCGGACGGAAACACCATATATTTT. This gives the protein CASSPFGQGADGNTIYF.

This chain uses TRBV7-9 with TRBJ1-2; 7 bases map to TRBD1. The CDR3 is made up of 14 amino acids. J lost 6 bases, V lost 5 bases, and 9 bases had no gene match. Germline CDR1 is SEHNR and CDR2 is FQNEAQ (reference sequence). Here the CDR3 DNA reads TGTGCCAGCAGCCCCCAGCAGGGGGTAGATGGCTACACCTTC. Translation gives CASSPQQGVDGYTF.

The chain joins TRBV2 to TRBJ2-7; D perhaps matches TRBD1 (6 bases). V dropped 6 bases and J dropped 2 bases, with 14 bases sitting between them. The CDR3 length is 14 residues. CDR1 and CDR2 (germline): SNHLY, FYNNEI. The CDR3 bases are TGTGCCAGCAGGTCAGGGACAACGACCTACGAGCAGTACTTC. Encoded protein: CASRSGTTTYEQYF.

The chain employs TRBV2 and TRBJ1-2; D gene ambiguous. Trimming removed 3 bases at V and 4 bases at J, with 9 bases between. This CDR3 is built from 13 residues. Germline CDR1 and CDR2: SNHLY and FYNNEI. The CDR3 loop is CASSEASVYGYTF. CDR3 in DNA: TGTGCCAGCAGTGAGGCCAGCGTCTATGGCTACACCTTC.

This chain links TRBV29-1 with TRBJ1-2; D gene uncertain. CDR1 is SQVTM, CDR2 ANQGSEA, per germline. The V end was cut by 1 base, the J end by 4 bases, with 7 bases between. This CDR3 has 12 residues. The CDR3 sequence is CSVEGSGYGYTF. The CDR3, as DNA: TGCAGCGTTGAAGGGAGTGGCTATGGCTACACCTTC. Combining the CDR3 with reference TRBV29-1 and TRBJ1-2 gives the whole variable domain SAVISQKPSRDICQRGTSLTIQCQVDSQVTMMFWYRQQPGQSLTLIATANQGSEATYESGFVIDKFPISRPNLTFSTLTVSNMSPEDSSIYLCSVEGSGYGYTFGSGTRLTVV.

V and J are TRBV14 and TRBJ2-1, with D possibly being TRBD2 (6 bases). This CDR3 has 17 amino acids. Trimming took off 2 bases at V and 8 bases at J, with 22 bases between the two ends. The germline gives CDR1 SGHDN, CDR2 FVKESK. CDR3 protein: CASSQSRFGDWWYEQFF. CDR3 DNA: TGTGCCAGCAGCCAATCCCGCTTTGGGGACTGGTGGTATGAGCAGTTCTTC.

The chain carries TRBV6-5 and TRBJ2-7, with 7 bases matching TRBD1. The CDR3 consists of 14 residues. V gave up 6 bases and J gave up 0 bases; unmatched junction bases: 5. The germline CDR1 and CDR2 sequences are MNHEY and SVGAGI. The CDR3: CASSRNRGSYEQYF. The CDR3 DNA reads as TGTGCCAGCAGCAGAAACAGGGGCTCCTACGAGCAGTACTTC.

Comments on this clone: The same CDR3 can be traced to other DNA sequences in this sample. The chain combines TRBV11-2 with TRBJ2-2, with 10 bases aligning to TRBD2. With V trimmed by 2 bases and J by 6 bases, 3 bases remained unmatched. Germline assignment: CDR1 SGHAT and CDR2 FQNNGV. CDR3 length: 15 residues. CDR3 bases: TGTGCCAGCAGCTTACGCCTAGCGGGGGCCGGGGAGCTGTTTTTT. It yields the protein CASSLRLAGAGELFF.

The chain carries TRBV28 and TRBJ2-5, with D uncertain. Germline assignment: CDR1 MDHEN and CDR2 SYDVKM. V was clipped by 5 bases and J by 5 bases, with 15 bases between them. The CDR3 extends over 14 amino acids. As DNA, the CDR3 is TGTGCCAGCAGTCCACTATCCACCCGGGAGACCCAGTACTTC. This translates into CASSPLSTRETQYF.

J is TRBJ2-7 and V is TRBV11-1, with 10 bases lining up with TRBD2. Germline assignment: CDR1 SGHAT and CDR2 FQDESV (reference sequence). CDR3 length: 15 amino acids. V trimming: 5 bases; J trimming: 4 bases; junction bases outside the gene matches: 8. The CDR3 spells CASSPGGLARYEQYF. In DNA, the CDR3 is TGTGCCAGCAGCCCAGGGGGACTAGCGAGATACGAGCAGTACTTC.

The chain has TRBV9 and TRBJ1-4; 10 bases match TRBD1. V shed 4 bases and J 8 bases; nucleotides not matched to a gene: 14. Germline CDR1 is SGDLS and CDR2 is YYNGEE. The CDR3 contains 17 residues. The DNA of the CDR3 is TGTGCCAGCAGCCCCCGGGACAGGGGAATTAAGGGGGAAAAACTGTTTTTT. Protein product: CASSPRDRGIKGEKLFF.

The chain combines TRBV27 with TRBJ1-2, with D possibly matching TRBD1 (6 bases). Trimming removed 5 bases at V and 2 bases at J, with 15 bases between. Germline V gene lookup returns CDR1 MNHEY and CDR2 SMNVEV (reference sequence). The CDR3 runs 15 residues. CDR3 region: CASSPRTGKNYGYTF. CDR3 nucleotides: TGTGCCAGCAGTCCTCGAACAGGGAAAAACTATGGCTACACCTTC.

The J gene is TRBJ2-3, the V gene TRBV18; 16 bases align to TRBD2. The CDR3 spans 16 residues. The trim removed 3 bases at V and 6 bases at J, leaving 3 bases unmatched. In germline, CDR1 is KGHSH, CDR2 LQKENI. For the CDR3, the DNA is TGTGCCAGCTCACCGGAGGGACTAGCGGGAGGGGATACGCAGTATTTT. The encoded protein is CASSPEGLAGGDTQYF.

This chain connects TRBV10-3 to TRBJ2-1; D not certain. The germline V gene encodes CDR1 ENHRY and CDR2 SYGVKD. V lost 10 bases and J 9 bases, leaving 16 bases between the germline ends. The CDR3 extends over 12 amino acids. The CDR3 region has the DNA TGTGCCACCGAGCTCGGCACGGGTGAGCAGTTCTTC. Encoded protein: CATELGTGEQFF.

CDR3 in DNA: TGCGCCAGCAGCTTGGCCCAGGGTTGGAATGAGCAGTTCTTC. This codes for CASSLAQGWNEQFF. This sequence joins TRBV5-1 and TRBJ2-1; possibly TRBD1 for D (5 bases). CDR1 and CDR2 from the germline V gene are SGHRS and YFSETQ. The CDR3 runs to 14 residues. Trimming stripped 0 bases from V and 7 bases from J, with 11 bases between. Using reference TRBV5-1 and TRBJ2-1 for the parts outside the CDR3, the full variable domain is KAGVTQTPRYLIKTRGQQVTLSCSPISGHRSVSWYQQTPGQGLQFLFEYFSETQRNKGNFPGRFSGRQFSNSRSEMNVSTLELGDSALYLCASSLAQGWNEQFFGPGTRLTVL.

CDR3 nucleotide sequence: TGTGCCAGCAGTGAAATGCCGGGACAGACCGGGGAGCTGTTTTTT. Translation gives CASSEMPGQTGELFF. The genes are TRBV6-1 and TRBJ2-2; 7 nucleotides line up with TRBD1. Per germline, CDR1 MNHNS and CDR2 SASEGT. This CDR3 spans 15 amino acids. J was trimmed by 5 bases and V by 2 bases; bases with no gene match: 5.

This chain connects TRBV6-1 to TRBJ2-6, with a possible D match to TRBD2 (5 bases). CDR3 size: 20 residues. V was pared by 3 bases and J by 3 bases, with 24 bases between. Germline values: CDR1 MNHNS, CDR2 SASEGT. CDR3 sequence reads: CASSDPKVAGLILGANVLTF. DNA for the CDR3: TGTGCCAGCAGTGACCCAAAGGTGGCAGGACTTATCCTTGGGGCCAACGTCCTGACTTTC.

CDR3 sequence (DNA): TGTGCCAGCAGCTTGGGCTCGGGGGTTGTCAACGAGCAGTACTTC. Protein product: CASSLGSGVVNEQYF. This rearrangement joins TRBV5-4 to TRBJ2-7; maybe TRBD2 (6 bases). Trimming removed 0 bases from V and 5 bases from J, with 15 bases in between. Germline V lookup: CDR1 SGHNT, CDR2 YYREEE (reference sequence). The CDR3 is 15 amino acids. The whole variable domain, filled in from reference TRBV5-4 and TRBJ2-7, reads ETGVTQSPTHLIKTRGQQVTLRCSSQSGHNTVSWYQQALGQGPQFIFQYYREEENGRGNFPPRFSGLQFPNYSSELNVNALELDDSALYLCASSLGSGVVNEQYFGPGTRLTVT.

The chain joins TRBV27 to TRBJ1-6; maybe TRBD1 (6 bases). V was pared by 0 bases and J by 10 bases, with 13 bases between. The CDR3 extends over 15 amino acids. In germline, CDR1 is MNHEY, CDR2 SMNVEV (reference sequence). This CDR3 is CASSLSSQGWSPLHF. DNA of the CDR3: TGTGCCAGCAGTTTATCGTCGCAGGGGTGGTCACCCCTCCACTTT.

This clone was counted once. The CDR3 sequence: CASSHHLQGVTEAFF. CDR3 nucleotides: TGTGCCAGCAGCCATCACTTACAGGGAGTTACTGAAGCTTTCTTT. This chain uses TRBV14 with TRBJ1-1; a possible D gene is TRBD1 (6 bases). Deletions cut 3 bases from V and 5 bases from J, with 16 bases between. The CDR3 length is 15 residues. Germline CDR1 is SGHDN and CDR2 is FVKESK. Looking up the rest from reference TRBV14 and TRBJ1-1 gives the full variable domain: EAGVTQFPSHSVIEKGQTVTLRCDPISGHDNLYWYRRVMGKEIKFLLHFVKESKQDESGMPNNRFLAERTGGTYSTLKVQPAELEDSGVYFCASSHHLQGVTEAFFGQGTRLTVV.

This rearrangement joins TRBV7-9 to TRBJ2-2; weak D call: TRBD2 (6 bases). Deletions cut 4 bases from V and 2 bases from J, with 14 bases between. CDR1 is SEHNR, CDR2 FQNEAQ, per germline (reference sequence). This CDR3 comprises 16 residues. This chain's CDR3 is CASSSLWRGNTGELFF. CDR3 sequence (DNA): TGTGCCAGCAGCTCACTGTGGCGGGGCAACACCGGGGAGCTGTTTTTT.

This chain links TRBV5-3 with TRBJ1-2; no definite D call. Being an ORF, TRBV5-3 has a function that is uncertain. The CDR3 spans 14 residues. Between the trimmed V and J ends, which lost 7 bases and 7 bases, there was a span of 20 bases. The CDR3 DNA is TGTGCCAGATATACGGGGAGTAAAGGTGGTGGCTACACCTTC. Protein product: CARYTGSKGGGYTF.

Only one count was recorded for this clone. The chain links TRBV7-9 to TRBJ1-1; 8 bases map to TRBD1. The CDR3 is made up of 13 amino acids. Germline V CDR1 and CDR2: SEHNR, FQNEAQ (reference sequence). With 5 bases clipped from V and 4 bases from J, the junction kept 3 bases outside the gene matches. The CDR3 bases are TGTGCCAGCAGCCCGGACAGGGCCACTGAAGCTTTCTTT. Translating gives CASSPDRATEAFF.

The rearrangement uses TRBV11-2 and TRBJ2-1, with D tentatively TRBD2 (6 bases). The CDR3 loop spans 16 amino acids. Germline CDR1 reads SGHAT; CDR2 reads FQNNGV. The V end lost 5 bases, the J end lost 6 bases, and 20 bases lay between the germline ends. CDR3 residues: CASSPPSALPLNEQFF. In nucleotides, the CDR3 is TGTGCCAGCAGCCCCCCTAGCGCTTTACCACTCAATGAGCAGTTCTTC.